The table lists the clone carrying this TCR beta chain with many counts. What was amplified from RNA transcripts were TCR beta CDR3 regions. HTBI primers were the set used in a first-round RT-PCR of the TCR CDR3. TCRdb recomputed calls from the multiplex PCR reads with MiXCR, one row per CDR3 protein. Of approximately 400,000 distinct CDR3 sequences listed, about 25% are singletons. The source of the sample is a study of T cells in Graves' hyperthyroidism and ophthalmopathy. CDR1 and CDR2 (germline): SGHVS, FQNEAQ. This CDR3 region has 20 residues. The J segment lost 0 bases and the V segment lost 0 bases, leaving 10 bases of the junction unmatched.

This clonotype was obtained from a man aged 50-60 years with Graves' hyperthyroidism. Sequencing used blood. The rearrangement links TRBV7-8 to TRBJ2-3; 12 bases agree with TRBD2. Written as DNA, the CDR3 is TGTGCCAGCAGCTTAGCGGGACTAGCGGGCCTTATCGCTAGCACAGATACGCAGTATTTT. Its translation is CASSLAGLAGLIASTDTQYF.